This T cell receptor (beta chain) is drawn from a study of blood T cell repertoires in COVID-19. Study at large: Italy, Spain and the United States were the sources of the convalescent and acute COVID-19 samples. T cells, B-cell-depleted T cells, or PBMCs provided the cDNA or gDNA that served as material.

Per the original methods: The assay estimated nucleated cells by amplifying reference gene primers. The table came from immunoSEQ multiplex PCR; TCRdb's copy has only in-frame clones and leaves some out. That table is the source of V, J and clone size, and D and trimming were worked out from the DNA. The sample records fewer than 400,000 clones, more than 85% being singletons. The V end lost 5 bases, the J end lost 3 bases, and 11 bases lay between the germline ends. Germline loops: CDR1 GTSNPN, CDR2 SVGIG (reference sequence). The CDR3 contains 14 residues. Participant age was about 18 to 89 years, and participants resided in about two dozen US areas.

The V call is TRBV30, the J call TRBJ1-6; D possibly corresponds to TRBD1 (5 bases). The material sequenced was PBMCs or T cells enriched from blood (not recorded which). This TCR was recovered from a young woman who had been exposed to COVID-19. CDR3 in DNA: TGTGCCTGGTTGGGGGGTGGCTATAATTCACCCCTCCACTTT. Its translation: CAWLGGGYNSPLHF.